The 7 T cell receptor beta chains in this list originate from one sample, sequenced in a study of blood T cells in healthy people across ages. Alongside a J-beta primer mix, a sample-barcoded 5' primer served in a second PCR lasting about 7 to 12 cycles. Using its own MiXCR run on the 5' RACE reads, TCRdb lists one record per CDR3 protein. The sample lists 1.4 million to 1.5 million distinct CDR3 sequences, around 39% occurring once. Specimen: blood. The receptor source for this set is a woman under 30 in good health.

The chain couples TRBV2 to TRBJ2-1; 11 positions match TRBD2. The germline V gene has CDR1 SNHLY and CDR2 FYNNEI. The CDR3 extends over 16 amino acids. Trimming removed 2 bases from V and 8 bases from J; junction bases left unmatched: 8. DNA of the CDR3: TGTGCCAGCAGTGAATCGAAACTAGCGGGGGACGATGAGCAGTTCTTC. Translating it yields CASSESKLAGDDEQFF.

This chain joins TRBV5-5 and TRBJ1-2; no firm D call. The CDR3 has 14 residues. CDR1 is SGHKS and CDR2 is YYEKEE in the germline V gene (reference sequence). Between the trimmed V and J ends, which lost 4 bases and 2 bases, there was a span of 12 bases. The CDR3 DNA reads TGTGCCAGCAGCCGGCGGGAGGAGAACTATGGCTACACCTTC. This translates into CASSRREENYGYTF. The variable domain in full, with the rest retrieved from reference TRBV5-5 and TRBJ1-2, is DAGVTQSPTHLIKTRGQQVTLRCSPISGHKSVSWYQQVLGQGPQFIFQYYEKEERGRGNFPDRFSARQFPNYSSELNVNALLLGDSALYLCASSRREENYGYTFGSGTRLTVV.

V gene TRBV5-1 combines with J gene TRBJ1-1; the D gene is possibly TRBD1 (5 bases). The CDR3 has 12 amino acids. The germline CDR1 and CDR2 sequences are SGHRS and YFSETQ. V lost 5 bases, J lost 1 base, and 6 bases lay in between. The CDR3 coding sequence is TGCGCCAGCAGAGGGGAGAACACTGAAGCTTTCTTT. Protein sequence: CASRGENTEAFF.

This clonotype was picked up a small number of times. The rearrangement links TRBV7-2 to TRBJ2-2; 8 nucleotides align to TRBD2. The germline V gene encodes CDR1 SGHTA and CDR2 FQGNSA. The CDR3 covers 16 residues. With 5 bases clipped from V and 0 bases from J, the junction kept 5 bases outside the gene matches. DNA for the CDR3: TGTGCCAGCAGCCCTCCACTAGCGGCGAACACCGGGGAGCTGTTTTTT. This sequence encodes CASSPPLAANTGELFF.

The chain has TRBV7-8 and TRBJ2-7; 8 bases agree with TRBD2. With 4 bases clipped from V and 3 bases from J, the junction kept 5 bases outside the gene matches. In germline, CDR1 is SGHVS, CDR2 FQNEAQ. This CDR3 spans 14 amino acids. CDR3 nucleotide sequence: TGTGCCAGCAGCTACAGCGGGGGATACTACGAGCAGTACTTC. This translates into CASSYSGGYYEQYF.

The chain couples TRBV2 to TRBJ1-5, with D unresolved. Trimming took 8 bases from V and 4 from J, leaving 18 bases between them. The CDR3 runs to 15 residues. CDR1 is SNHLY and CDR2 is FYNNEI in the germline V gene. CDR3 nucleotides: TGTGCCAGCCAAAGAGAGTCCGGCCTAAATCAGCCCCAGCATTTT. Translating it yields CASQRESGLNQPQHF.

The chain recombines TRBV7-2 with TRBJ2-3; D may be TRBD1 or TRBD2 (5 bases each). Trimming took 0 bases from V and 10 from J, leaving 8 bases between them. The CDR3 consists of 12 residues. CDR1 and CDR2 (germline): SGHTA, FQGNSA. Written as DNA, the CDR3 is TGTGCCAGCAGCTTAGCGAGGGACCCGCAGTATTTT. It encodes CASSLARDPQYF.